This TCR beta chain was obtained from a study of T cell responses to AZD1222 COVID-19 vaccine. Study results and caveats: Following two doses of AZD1222, Spike-specific TCR breadth and depth rose. Repertoires in all cases were sampled only once the peak T cell response had passed.

Libraries were prepared by immunoSEQ multiplex PCR; TCRdb keeps only in-frame clonotypes and omits some of them. The sample carries about 110,000 clones, around 90% recorded once. Remarks on this clone: Its antigen is unknown.

Per the germline V gene, CDR1 is SGHAT and CDR2 is FQNNGV. J gave up 4 bases and V 7 bases, and 5 bases lay outside the gene matches. This CDR3 is built from 13 residues. The V and J genes are TRBV11-2 and TRBJ2-3; 7 bases match TRBD2. The starting material was peripheral blood, obtained 28 days after the second AZD1222 dose. The clonotype was recovered from an adult who received the AZD1222 COVID-19 vaccine. The CDR3 coding sequence is TGTGCCAGCACCCAGGGAGGGGCAGATACGCAGTATTTT. Amino acid sequence: CASTQGGADTQYF.